This is a list of T cell receptor beta chains from one sample in a study of cytomegalovirus exposure and HLA in healthy donors. Assay used: immunoSEQ multiplex PCR; TCRdb lists only in-frame clones, some missing. In the table there are approximately 170,000 clones, more than 65% of which are singletons. Sequencing was carried out using PBMCs. The receptors here all came from a man aged 18-30 years in good health and CMV-seropositive. Both conserved end residues are part of each CDR3.

j_gene: TRBJ2-5; v_gene: TRBV6-1; CDR3aa: CASSENAYSTGQETQYF
j_gene: TRBJ1-1; v_gene: TRBV9; CDR3aa: CASSVDRGSSEAFF
j_gene: TRBJ2-6; v_gene: TRBV4-1; CDR3aa: CASSQDRGSGANVLTF
j_gene: TRBJ1-1; v_gene: TRBV6-1; CDR3aa: CASSQRQGAEAFF
j_gene: TRBJ1-1; v_gene: TRBV19; CDR3aa: CASSFRNTEAFF
j_gene: TRBJ1-2; v_gene: TRBV2; CDR3aa: CASSVTTGEVDGYTF
j_gene: TRBJ2-2; v_gene: TRBV15; CDR3aa: CATRGSGELFF
j_gene: TRBJ2-1; v_gene: TRBV6-6; CDR3aa: CASRLDRVDNEQFF
j_gene: TRBJ2-1; v_gene: TRBV28; CDR3aa: CASILGTDFNEQFF
j_gene: TRBJ1-3; v_gene: TRBV27; CDR3aa: CASAPLTGQGTLSGNTIYF
j_gene: TRBJ2-1; v_gene: TRBV2; CDR3aa: CASSQYNEQFF
j_gene: TRBJ1-4; v_gene: TRBV27; CDR3aa: CASSMDTYATNEKLFF
j_gene: TRBJ1-2; v_gene: TRBV27; CDR3aa: CASSLRQGYGYTF
j_gene: TRBJ1-4; v_gene: TRBV12-5; CDR3aa: CASGLSPLVGFATNEKLFF
j_gene: TRBJ1-3; v_gene: TRBV4-1; CDR3aa: CASSHNRGQGNTIYF
j_gene: TRBJ1-1; v_gene: TRBV7-6; CDR3aa: CASSLWTGDTEAFF
j_gene: TRBJ2-1; v_gene: TRBV7-8; CDR3aa: CASSRGSGGYNEQFF
j_gene: TRBJ1-2; v_gene: TRBV30; CDR3aa: CAWSRDTRNYGYTF
j_gene: TRBJ1-5; v_gene: TRBV7-9; CDR3aa: CASSSILGSWDF
j_gene: TRBJ1-1; v_gene: TRBV19; CDR3aa: CASSRDRASMNTEAFF